This TCR beta chain was identified during a study of cytomegalovirus exposure and HLA in healthy donors. V shed 5 bases and J shed 1 base, with 8 bases lying between them. The CDR3 is 14 residues long. Germline V CDR1 and CDR2: MNHEY, SMNVEV (reference sequence). The PCR made use of 60 Vbeta and 13 Jbeta primers. Clones were read by immunoSEQ multiplex PCR, and TCRdb kept only the in-frame ones, dropping some. The table has around 300,000 clones, 80% to 90% seen once. Worth noting for this clone: Its target is not known.

Points from the study as a whole: Among the CMV-associated chains, three were confirmed in vitro as specific for CMV antigens.

The TCR sequence derives from a woman aged 40 to 49 in good health and CMV-seropositive. The genes are TRBV27 and TRBJ2-2; D might be TRBD1 (6 bases). Sequenced sample: PBMCs. The CDR3 here is CASSPGQNTGELFF. For the CDR3, the DNA is TGTGCCAGCAGTCCGGGACAGAACACCGGGGAGCTGTTTTTT.